Each of the 32 T cell receptor beta chains below was sequenced from the same sample in a study of T cells after yellow fever vaccination. One entry per CDR3 protein results from TCRdb running MiXCR on the 5' RACE reads. The sample includes nearly 300,000 distinct CDR3 sequences, 7.5% to 9% of them seen just once. The sample in question was CD4+ T cells sorted from PBMCs, obtained 5 days after the yellow fever booster vaccination. The receptors derive from a man aged 18 to 30 who received the YFV17D yellow fever vaccine.

J is TRBJ2-2 and V is TRBV6-5, with 7 nucleotides matching TRBD2. CDR1 MNHEY and CDR2 SVGAGI come from the germline V gene. With 5 bases clipped from V and 6 bases from J, the junction kept 12 bases outside the gene matches. The length of the CDR3 is 16 residues. The CDR3 reads CASSLGGGGISGELFF. CDR3 DNA sequence: TGTGCCAGCAGTCTGGGTGGGGGGGGAATTTCCGGGGAGCTGTTTTTT.

CDR3 in amino acids: CASSLSGYSSYEQYF. The CDR3 DNA follows: TGTGCCAGCAGCTTAAGTGGATACTCCTCCTACGAGCAGTACTTC. J is TRBJ2-7 and V is TRBV11-2; the D is unclear. The CDR3 has 15 amino acids. The germline V and J ends were trimmed by 2 bases and 0 bases, with 11 bases remaining between them. Germline V gene lookup returns CDR1 SGHAT and CDR2 FQNNGV.

This clonotype was found a few times. The rearrangement uses TRBV29-1 and TRBJ2-2; the match to TRBD1 covers 8 bases. CDR3 length: 12 residues. The junction had 5 bases not matched to a gene; V was cut back by 7 bases and J by 7 bases. Germline CDR1 is SQVTM and CDR2 is ANQGSEA. The CDR3 sequence: CSADRDVGELFF. CDR3 coding DNA: TGCAGCGCGGACAGGGACGTCGGGGAGCTGTTTTTT.

This clonotype was observed a handful of times. The rearrangement joins TRBV5-1 to TRBJ2-3; D ambiguous. The V and J ends lost 5 bases and 1 base respectively, with 5 bases between them. The germline gives CDR1 SGHRS, CDR2 YFSETQ. CDR3 length equals 12 residues. DNA of the CDR3: TGCGCCAGCAGGAATGGCACAGATACGCAGTATTTT. This gives the protein CASRNGTDTQYF.

This clonotype has at least ten counts. The CDR3 nucleotides read TGTGCCAGCAGTTACCTCGGGGGGGTCAATGAGCAGTTCTTC. Translated: CASSYLGGVNEQFF. The chain links TRBV6-5 to TRBJ2-1; 8 bases line up with TRBD2. V shed 2 bases and J 6 bases; nucleotides not matched to a gene: 3. In germline, CDR1 is MNHEY, CDR2 SVGAGI. The CDR3 length is 14 residues.

The chain joins TRBV7-2 to TRBJ2-5, with a possible D match to TRBD1 (6 bases). Trimming cost V 2 bases and J 6 bases, with 22 bases left between them. The germline gives CDR1 SGHTA, CDR2 FQGNSA. This CDR3 is 17 amino acids long. The CDR3 DNA is TGTGCCAGCAGCTTAAGACAAGGAGGTAGGGGGAGCAAGACCCAGTACTTC. Translation: CASSLRQGGRGSKTQYF.

The CDR3 nucleotides are TGTGCCAGCAGTGCCGCTACTCAGACAGGGATCAACTATGGCTACACCTTC. Translating it yields CASSAATQTGINYGYTF. V is TRBV28 and J is TRBJ1-2, with 7 positions matching TRBD1. Germline assignment: CDR1 MDHEN and CDR2 SYDVKM. The CDR3 extends over 17 amino acids. The ends lost 5 bases at V and 2 bases at J; junction bases unmatched: 14.

V is TRBV5-6 and J is TRBJ2-7, with 8 bases matching TRBD1. Germline V gives CDR1 SGHDT, CDR2 YYEEEE. This CDR3 comprises 18 residues. V shed 2 bases, J shed 0 bases, and the junction held 13 bases outside the gene matches. The CDR3 spells CASSFTLLWTGSSYEQYF. The CDR3 DNA follows: TGTGCCAGCAGCTTCACTCTCTTGTGGACAGGGAGCTCCTACGAGCAGTACTTC.

V usage is TRBV9 and J usage is TRBJ2-7, with D unresolved. The CDR3 spans 14 residues. V was cut by 0 bases and J by 0 bases, with 7 bases left in between. Germline lookup yields CDR1 SGDLS and CDR2 YYNGEE. The chain's CDR3 is CASSVGSHSYEQYF. For the CDR3, the DNA is TGTGCCAGCAGCGTAGGTTCCCACTCCTACGAGCAGTACTTC.

Only a few counts were recorded for this clonotype. J is TRBJ2-2 and V is TRBV19; D gene ambiguous. This CDR3 contains 12 residues. CDR1 is LNHDA and CDR2 is SQIVND in the germline V gene (reference sequence). Trimming removed 5 bases from V and 6 bases from J, with 7 bases in between. The CDR3 loop reads CASSGLPGELFF. CDR3 DNA: TGTGCCAGTAGTGGCCTCCCCGGGGAGCTGTTTTTT.

This clonotype has ten or more counts. The V call is TRBV12-3 or TRBV12-4, the J call TRBJ2-5; D is uncertain. Trimming removed 3 bases from V and 4 bases from J, with 9 bases in between. This CDR3 has 13 amino acids. CDR3 sequence reads: CASSFGRPETQYF. In DNA, the CDR3 is TGTGCCAGCAGTTTCGGCAGACCAGAGACCCAGTACTTC.

The chain is built from TRBV6-6 and TRBJ1-2; perhaps TRBD1 as D (5 bases). This CDR3 spans 14 amino acids. The germline CDR1 and CDR2 sequences are MNHNY and SVGAGI (reference sequence). V was clipped by 2 bases and J by 7 bases, with 14 bases between them. In DNA form, the CDR3 reads TGTGCCAGCAGTTACCATGGCAGGGAATCTGGCTACACCTTC. It encodes CASSYHGRESGYTF.

This clonotype was picked up a small number of times. The chain uses TRBV4-3 and TRBJ2-1; no definite D call. Trimming cost V 2 bases and J 0 bases, with 17 bases left between them. CDR1 and CDR2 (germline): LGHNA, YSLEER. CDR3 length equals 18 residues. This chain's CDR3 is CASSQPRGETSSYNEQFF. CDR3 sequence (DNA): TGCGCCAGCAGCCAACCCCGAGGAGAGACAAGCTCCTACAATGAGCAGTTCTTC.

V gene TRBV6-5 combines with J gene TRBJ1-6; 7 bases line up with TRBD1. The CDR3 contains 16 residues. Trimming removed 5 bases from V and 7 bases from J; junction bases left unmatched: 11. CDR1 and CDR2 from the germline V gene are MNHEY and SVGAGI. CDR3 in DNA: TGTGCCAGCAGTCGACAGGGAGGTTCGACCAATTCACCCCTCCACTTT. Residues: CASSRQGGSTNSPLHF.

This clonotype is labeled as medium-sized (0.01 to 0.1%). This chain links TRBV3-1 with TRBJ1-1; no clear D. V shed 5 bases and J shed 2 bases, with 9 bases lying between them. Germline V gene lookup returns CDR1 LGHDT and CDR2 YNNKEL (reference sequence). This CDR3 spans 13 amino acids. CDR3: CASSWTGNTEAFF. The DNA of the CDR3 is TGTGCCAGCAGCTGGACGGGAAACACTGAAGCTTTCTTT.

This clonotype has just a few counts. The rearrangement joins TRBV5-1 to TRBJ2-1, with 8 nucleotides matching TRBD1. V was pared by 0 bases and J by 6 bases, with 2 bases of the junction left unmatched. Per germline, CDR1 SGHRS and CDR2 YFSETQ. The CDR3 is made up of 14 amino acids. The DNA of the CDR3 is TGCGCCAGCAGCTTGGGGACAGGGAGCAATGAGCAGTTCTTC. Protein product: CASSLGTGSNEQFF.

This clonotype turned up a few times. This chain uses TRBV12-3 or TRBV12-4 with TRBJ2-5; possibly TRBD1 for D (6 bases). Trimming took off 5 bases at V and 5 bases at J, with 24 bases between the two ends. The CDR3 is 17 amino acids. In nucleotides, the CDR3 is TGTGCCAGCAGTACCCCAGGGGATTGGGTTTATTTGGAGACCCAGTACTTC. Its translation: CASSTPGDWVYLETQYF.

The rearrangement uses TRBV5-1 and TRBJ2-5, with a weak D call TRBD2 (5 bases). With 2 bases removed from V and 1 base from J, the gap between germline ends came to 12 bases. From germline, CDR1 is SGHRS and CDR2 YFSETQ. The length of the CDR3 is 15 residues. As DNA, the CDR3 is TGCGCCAGCAGCTTAGCCCCGGGATCCCAAGAGACCCAGTACTTC. It yields the protein CASSLAPGSQETQYF. The full variable domain, its missing parts supplied by reference TRBV5-1 and TRBJ2-5, is KAGVTQTPRYLIKTRGQQVTLSCSPISGHRSVSWYQQTPGQGLQFLFEYFSETQRNKGNFPGRFSGRQFSNSRSEMNVSTLELGDSALYLCASSLAPGSQETQYFGPGTRLLVL.

The sample holds a few counts of this clonotype. CDR3 nucleotide sequence: TGCGCCAGCACAACGGAAGGCACCGGGGAGCTGTTTTTT. Translated: CASTTEGTGELFF. The rearrangement uses TRBV5-1 and TRBJ2-2; no clear D gene. The germline V gene has CDR1 SGHRS and CDR2 YFSETQ. Between the trimmed V and J ends, which lost 6 bases and 4 bases, there was a span of 10 bases. This CDR3 is 13 amino acids long.

The CDR3 coding sequence is TGTGCCAGCGGAGTATGGAGCGGCGCCCCAGATACGCAGTATTTT. This sequence encodes CASGVWSGAPDTQYF. V and J are TRBV7-9 and TRBJ2-3; D is perhaps TRBD2 (5 bases). Deletions cut 8 bases from V and 4 bases from J, with 19 bases between. The CDR3 extends over 15 amino acids. CDR1 SEHNR and CDR2 FQNEAQ come from the germline V gene (reference sequence).

This chain connects TRBV12-3 or TRBV12-4 to TRBJ1-1; D call uncertain. The V and J ends lost 4 bases and 1 base respectively, with 7 bases between them. This CDR3 comprises 13 residues. The CDR3 region has the DNA TGTGCCAGCAGTTCAGAGAAGAACACTGAAGCTTTCTTT. This encodes CASSSEKNTEAFF.

This clonotype was seen ten or more times. The chain links TRBV5-6 to TRBJ1-2; 8 bases align to TRBD1. The V gene end was trimmed by 4 bases and the J gene end by 6 bases; junction bases not matched to a gene: 8. The length of the CDR3 is 14 residues. Germline V lookup: CDR1 SGHDT, CDR2 YYEEEE. The CDR3 DNA reads as TGTGCCAGCAGCCTCCCGGACAGGGTCAATGGCTACACCTTC. It translates to CASSLPDRVNGYTF.

The V gene is TRBV12-5, the J gene TRBJ1-2; 8 bases are shared with TRBD1. The V and J ends lost 1 base and 8 bases, in that order; junction bases with no gene match: 3. CDR1 is LGHNT, CDR2 FRNRAP, per germline. The CDR3 runs to 13 residues. CDR3 region: CASGLGTGTGYTF. The DNA of the CDR3 is TGTGCTAGTGGTTTGGGGACAGGGACGGGCTACACCTTC.

This clonotype was counted only a few times. The chain joins TRBV5-1 to TRBJ2-7; maybe TRBD2 (5 bases). The length of the CDR3 is 13 residues. Germline V gene sequence: CDR1 SGHRS, CDR2 YFSETQ. Trimming cost V 0 bases and J 3 bases, with 7 bases left between them. The CDR3 region is CASSLAEGYEQYV. Written as DNA, the CDR3 is TGCGCCAGCAGCTTGGCTGAGGGCTACGAGCAGTACGTC.

J is TRBJ2-5 and V is TRBV5-4; possibly TRBD2 for D (6 bases). This CDR3 is 15 amino acids long. V was clipped by 2 bases and J by 5 bases, with 16 bases between them. The V gene's germline CDR1 is SGHNT and CDR2 YYREEE (reference sequence). The CDR3 nucleotides are TGTGCCAGCAGCTTCGCGGGGTCGGATAGGGAGACCCAGTACTTC. Its translation is CASSFAGSDRETQYF. Full variable domain (remainder filled in from reference TRBV5-4 and TRBJ2-5): ETGVTQSPTHLIKTRGQQVTLRCSSQSGHNTVSWYQQALGQGPQFIFQYYREEENGRGNFPPRFSGLQFPNYSSELNVNALELDDSALYLCASSFAGSDRETQYFGPGTRLLVL.

The chain combines TRBV30 with TRBJ1-5; the match to TRBD1 covers 11 bases. The V segment lost 4 bases and the J segment 7 bases; nucleotides outside the gene matches: 6. The CDR3 loop spans 14 amino acids. CDR1 is GTSNPN and CDR2 is SVGIG in the germline V gene (reference sequence). This CDR3 is CAWNRDRGVQPQHF. CDR3 bases: TGTGCCTGGAATCGGGACAGGGGGGTGCAGCCCCAGCATTTT.

This clonotype has ten or more counts. V is TRBV25-1 and J is TRBJ1-3; D call uncertain. CDR1 is MGHDK, CDR2 SYGVNS, per germline. The CDR3 is made up of 12 amino acids. Trimming shortened V by 7 bases and J by 1 base, and 5 bases separated the two germline ends. The CDR3 loop is CASTSSGNTIYF. CDR3 DNA: TGTGCCAGCACTTCTTCTGGAAACACCATATATTTT.

This clonotype showed up just a few times. J is TRBJ1-4 and V is TRBV10-3; D call uncertain. V lost 4 bases and J lost 8, with 14 bases in between. The CDR3 totals 14 residues. Germline CDR1 is ENHRY and CDR2 is SYGVKD. The CDR3 protein is CAISASWIKEKLFF. The CDR3 coding sequence is TGTGCCATCAGTGCGAGTTGGATAAAGGAAAAACTGTTTTTT.

In this sample, this clonotype turned up many times. The CDR3 loop reads CASSPNVDSFSPLHF. In DNA, the CDR3 is TGTGCCAGCAGCCCAAATGTGGACAGTTTTTCACCCCTCCACTTT. The chain recombines TRBV9 with TRBJ1-6; TRBD1 might be the D (6 bases). The CDR3 loop spans 15 amino acids. Germline CDR1 and CDR2: SGDLS and YYNGEE. V was trimmed by 4 bases and J by 9 bases, leaving 17 bases between them.

The V and J genes are TRBV9 and TRBJ2-1, with TRBD2 identical over 7 bases. From germline, CDR1 is SGDLS and CDR2 YYNGEE. V lost 4 bases and J lost 2; bases outside the gene matches: 12. CDR3 length: 17 residues. CDR3 nucleotide sequence: TGTGCCAGCAGCCCTAGGGACTATTCCATGACCTACAATGAGCAGTTCTTC. Its translation is CASSPRDYSMTYNEQFF.

This clonotype appeared many times. This chain uses TRBV12-3 or TRBV12-4 with TRBJ2-7, with 8 bases aligning to TRBD2. The V and J ends lost 6 bases and 1 base, in that order; junction bases with no gene match: 8. The CDR3 runs to 15 residues. The chain's CDR3 is CASSPSRGVSYEQYF. CDR3 DNA: TGTGCCAGCAGCCCCTCGCGGGGGGTGTCCTACGAGCAGTACTTC.

This clonotype was recorded many times. The chain carries TRBV7-2 and TRBJ2-2; the match to TRBD2 covers 7 bases. This CDR3 region has 14 residues. The V and J ends lost 3 bases and 3 bases, in that order; junction bases with no gene match: 1. CDR1 and CDR2 from the germline V gene are SGHTA and FQGNSA. The CDR3 is CASSFGLDTGELFF. DNA of the CDR3: TGTGCCAGCAGCTTCGGACTAGACACCGGGGAGCTGTTTTTT.